The clone carrying this TCR beta chain was seen only once. Its target is unknown. This sample is drawn from a study of cytomegalovirus exposure and HLA in healthy donors. Notes on the study in general: Later work found that TCR association rates differed between HLA loci; DRB1 had the most and HLA-C the fewest. In a later analysis, TCR beta V- and J-gene trimming showed a link to a missense DCLRE1C variant.

V was pared by 3 bases and J by 1 base, with 6 bases of the junction left unmatched. The CDR3 runs 18 residues. CDR1 WNHNN and CDR2 SYGVQD come from the germline V gene (reference sequence). Both 60 Vbeta primers and 13 Jbeta primers went into the PCR. Original processing methods: A later analysis tallied about 80 million unique TCR beta chains, roughly 11 million of them shared. Data came from immunoSEQ multiplex PCR; TCRdb stores just in-frame clones and leaves some out. V, J and clone size were drawn from that table, and D and trimming were deduced from the DNA. The sample lists roughly 140,000 clones, 79% occurring once. Donors likely had unrecorded immune exposures despite being nominally healthy when sampled.

Sequencing used PBMCs. The receptor was derived from a middle-aged man in good health and CMV-seropositive. The rearrangement links TRBV10-1 to TRBJ2-6, with 10 bases lining up with TRBD2. CDR3 sequence (DNA): TGCGCCAGCAGTGACGGTCTAGCGGGAGTTTCTGGGGCCAACGTCCTGACTTTC. Its protein product is CASSDGLAGVSGANVLTF.